What follows describes a single TCR beta chain. Through a sample-barcoded 5' primer and a J-beta primer mix, a second PCR was run for about 6 to 11 cycles. TCRdb re-analysed the 5' RACE reads in MiXCR, keeping a single row per CDR3 protein. Seen here are around 750,000 distinct CDR3 sequences, less than 70% observed once, and the top ten hold about two fifths. The sample is drawn from a study of blood T cells in healthy people across ages. Trimming removed 7 bases from V and 8 bases from J; junction bases left unmatched: 12. The CDR3 is 13 residues long. CDR1 and CDR2 (germline): SQVTM, ANQGSEA. The sequence came from a man older than 75 in good health. The sequenced material came from blood. V is TRBV29-1 and J is TRBJ1-2; 8 bases match TRBD1. The CDR3 bases are TGCAGCGGCCTGGGACAGGCGTTCGGGGGCTACACCTTC. Protein sequence: CSGLGQAFGGYTF.